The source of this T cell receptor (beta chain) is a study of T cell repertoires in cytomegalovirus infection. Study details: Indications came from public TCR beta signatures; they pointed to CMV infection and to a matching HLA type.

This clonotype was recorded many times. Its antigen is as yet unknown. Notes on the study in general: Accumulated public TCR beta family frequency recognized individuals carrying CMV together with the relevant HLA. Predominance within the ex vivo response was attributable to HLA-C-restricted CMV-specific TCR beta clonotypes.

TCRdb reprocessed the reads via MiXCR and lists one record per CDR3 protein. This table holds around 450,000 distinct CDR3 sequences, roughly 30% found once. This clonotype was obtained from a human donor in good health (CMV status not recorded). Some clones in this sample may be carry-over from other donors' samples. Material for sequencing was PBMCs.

This chain's CDR3 is CASSPRPIQETQYF. The CDR3 region has the DNA TGTGCCAGCAGCCCTCGGCCTATCCAAGAGACCCAGTACTTC. The genes are TRBV7-8 and TRBJ2-5, with D unresolved. Trimming took off 5 bases at V and 1 base at J, with 11 bases between the two ends. In germline, CDR1 is SGHVS, CDR2 FQNEAQ. The CDR3 runs to 14 residues.